These T cell receptor beta chains were read from a single sample in a study of a mutant IDH1 vaccine in newly diagnosed glioma. Assay used: immunoSEQ multiplex PCR; TCRdb lists only in-frame clones, some missing. The table lists tens of thousands of clones, around 74% of them singletons. This specimen was PBMCs, taken from a glioma patient treated with radiotherapy, temozolomide or both. The origin of the receptors is a man aged 45-65 years with glioma. The CDR3 runs from the conserved cysteine through the conserved F or W. A D gene is named only where the DNA matches it firmly. Only some rows state a clone size, as once, few, many or a class for expanded clones.

abundance: -; j_gene: TRBJ1-3; d_gene: TRBD1; v_gene: TRBV5-4; CDR3aa: CASSPGQSHAGNTIYF; CDR3nt: TGTGCCAGCAGCCCGGGACAGTCCCATGCTGGAAACACCATATATTTT
abundance: once; j_gene: TRBJ2-5; d_gene: TRBD2; v_gene: TRBV6-1; CDR3aa: CASSELTSGRETQYF; CDR3nt: TGTGCCAGCAGTGAACTGACTAGCGGGCGGGAGACCCAGTACTTC
abundance: -; j_gene: TRBJ2-3; d_gene: TRBD2; v_gene: TRBV5-1; CDR3aa: CASSFLPGLAGDTQYF; CDR3nt: TGCGCCAGCAGCTTTTTACCGGGACTAGCGGGAGATACGCAGTATTTT
abundance: few; j_gene: TRBJ2-6; d_gene: -; v_gene: TRBV5-1; CDR3aa: CASYQPGANVLTF; CDR3nt: TGCGCCAGCTATCAACCTGGGGCCAACGTCCTGACTTTC
abundance: -; j_gene: TRBJ1-4; d_gene: -; v_gene: TRBV5-6; CDR3aa: CASSLAAGTTGAWEKLFF; CDR3nt: TGTGCCAGCAGCTTGGCCGCCGGGACCACCGGCGCGTGGGAAAAACTGTTTTTT
abundance: -; j_gene: TRBJ1-5; d_gene: -; v_gene: TRBV6-1; CDR3aa: CASSDQGNQPQHF; CDR3nt: TGTGCCAGCAGTGATCAGGGGAATCAGCCCCAGCATTTT
abundance: -; j_gene: TRBJ2-7; d_gene: -; v_gene: TRBV11-3; CDR3aa: CASSLESQYEQYF; CDR3nt: TGTGCCAGCAGCTTAGAGAGTCAGTACGAGCAGTACTTC
abundance: -; j_gene: TRBJ1-2; d_gene: -; v_gene: TRBV4-3; CDR3aa: CASSQGRNYGYTF; CDR3nt: TGCGCCAGCAGCCAGGGAAGGAACTATGGCTACACCTTC
abundance: -; j_gene: TRBJ2-1; d_gene: TRBD1; v_gene: TRBV7-6; CDR3aa: CASSENRDSTYNEQFF; CDR3nt: TGTGCCAGCAGCGAAAACCGGGACAGTACTTACAATGAGCAGTTCTTC
abundance: -; j_gene: TRBJ1-1; d_gene: -; v_gene: TRBV30; CDR3aa: CAWSVGVTEAFF; CDR3nt: TGTGCCTGGAGTGTAGGGGTTACTGAAGCTTTCTTT
abundance: few; j_gene: TRBJ1-1; d_gene: -; v_gene: TRBV30; CDR3aa: CAWRRRARNTEAFF; CDR3nt: TGTGCCTGGAGAAGGCGGGCGAGGAACACTGAAGCTTTCTTT
abundance: -; j_gene: TRBJ2-1; d_gene: -; v_gene: TRBV6-6; CDR3aa: CASSYTDNEQFF; CDR3nt: TGTGCCAGCAGTTATACGGACAATGAGCAGTTCTTC
abundance: -; j_gene: TRBJ1-2; d_gene: TRBD1; v_gene: TRBV28; CDR3aa: CASSLQGAGGYTF; CDR3nt: TGTGCCAGCAGTTTACAGGGGGCAGGTGGCTACACCTTC
abundance: -; j_gene: TRBJ2-1; d_gene: -; v_gene: TRBV7-9; CDR3aa: CASSWEVTGSYNEQFF; CDR3nt: TGTGCCAGCAGCTGGGAGGTGACAGGCTCCTACAATGAGCAGTTCTTC
abundance: -; j_gene: TRBJ2-2; d_gene: TRBD1; v_gene: TRBV13; CDR3aa: CASSQGTGYTGELFF; CDR3nt: TGTGCCAGCAGCCAAGGGACAGGGTACACCGGGGAGCTGTTTTTT
abundance: few; j_gene: TRBJ1-3; d_gene: -; v_gene: TRBV10-3; CDR3aa: CAISGPSGNTIYF; CDR3nt: TGTGCCATCAGTGGCCCCTCTGGAAACACCATATATTTT
abundance: -; j_gene: TRBJ1-2; d_gene: -; v_gene: TRBV10-3; CDR3aa: CAISDPQGSIGGYTF; CDR3nt: TGTGCCATCAGCGATCCCCAGGGGTCCATCGGGGGCTACACCTTC
abundance: -; j_gene: TRBJ1-1; d_gene: -; v_gene: TRBV6-5; CDR3aa: CASSRATGGVTEAFF; CDR3nt: TGTGCCAGCAGTCGAGCCACGGGGGGTGTCACTGAAGCTTTCTTT
abundance: -; j_gene: TRBJ2-2; d_gene: -; v_gene: TRBV10-3; CDR3aa: CAISFRGSPTGELFF; CDR3nt: TGTGCCATCAGTTTTAGGGGCTCTCCCACCGGGGAGCTGTTTTTT
abundance: few; j_gene: TRBJ2-7; d_gene: -; v_gene: TRBV5-1; CDR3aa: CASSLGTAQGRYEQYF; CDR3nt: TGCGCCAGCAGCTTGGGGACCGCACAGGGCCGCTACGAGCAGTACTTC
abundance: once; j_gene: TRBJ1-1; d_gene: -; v_gene: TRBV5-1; CDR3aa: CASSLGSGQNTEAFF; CDR3nt: TGCGCCAGCAGCTTGGGGTCAGGCCAGAACACTGAAGCTTTCTTT
abundance: -; j_gene: TRBJ1-1; d_gene: -; v_gene: TRBV5-8; CDR3aa: CASSLYYGGVTEAFF; CDR3nt: TGTGCCAGCAGCTTGTATTATGGGGGCGTCACTGAAGCTTTCTTT
abundance: -; j_gene: TRBJ2-7; d_gene: TRBD2; v_gene: TRBV5-6; CDR3aa: CASSGLLAETSYEQYF; CDR3nt: TGTGCCAGCAGCGGGTTACTAGCGGAGACCTCCTACGAGCAGTACTTC
abundance: -; j_gene: TRBJ1-2; d_gene: -; v_gene: TRBV9; CDR3aa: CASRGQGGGYTF; CDR3nt: TGTGCCAGCAGGGGGCAGGGCGGCGGCTACACCTTC
abundance: -; j_gene: TRBJ2-7; d_gene: TRBD2; v_gene: TRBV19; CDR3aa: CASSPSGLASSYEQYF; CDR3nt: TGTGCCAGTAGTCCATCGGGACTAGCGAGCTCCTACGAGCAGTACTTC
abundance: -; j_gene: TRBJ2-5; d_gene: -; v_gene: TRBV19; CDR3aa: CASSMMVGLQETQYF; CDR3nt: TGTGCCAGTAGTATGATGGTGGGTCTACAAGAGACCCAGTACTTC
abundance: few; j_gene: TRBJ2-5; d_gene: -; v_gene: TRBV4-1; CDR3aa: CASRSREAGETQYF; CDR3nt: TGCGCCAGCAGGTCGAGGGAGGCGGGTGAGACCCAGTACTTC
abundance: -; j_gene: TRBJ1-1; d_gene: -; v_gene: TRBV2; CDR3aa: CASSPRVGRMNTEAFF; CDR3nt: TGTGCCAGCAGTCCTCGTGTGGGGCGGATGAACACTGAAGCTTTCTTT